Given below is one TCR beta chain in context. This clonotype turned up a few times. The clone's antigen remains unknown. Base qualities are not recorded, but no much larger clone differs from it by a single base. Sequencing relied on an Illumina HiSeq 1500. The public reads were reprocessed in TCRdb via fastp at Q25 and MiXCR, keeping in-frame beta chains. Every entry covers one CDR3 protein and lists the most common genes and DNA from its rows. This sample comprises hundreds of thousands of distinct CDR3 sequences, around 35% of them detected only once. The top ten clonotypes cover around a sixth of the sample. This sample was taken from a study of T cell repertoires in cytomegalovirus infection (dated by TCRdb to about 2019). Study-level background: Recently identified HLA-C-restricted CMV epitopes, whose presentation resists viral immunomodulation, were targeted by peptide stimulations together with well-studied HLA-B-restricted epitopes. The HLA type of each donor mattered for the analysis, because public TCR beta signatures pointed to carriage of CMV infection along with the matching HLA type.

Overall results and qualifications from the work: In both this cohort and an independent cohort of 352 donors, the cumulative frequency of public TCR beta family members distinguished carriers of CMV infection plus the relevant HLA type. In the ex vivo response, HLA-C-restricted CMV-specific TCR beta clonotypes were dominant, and in two of eight donors the single most frequent clonotype came from this HLA-C-restricted group.

The CDR3 numbers 14 residues from cysteine through phenylalanine. Of the read, only the CDR3 DNA is kept; its 42 bases are in frame from base 1. V sheds 4 bases and J sheds 3 bases, leaving 12 bases between their ends. According to the germline V gene, CDR1 reads SNHLY and CDR2 reads FYNNEI. According to the study, the label for this sample's treatment or condition signals: in vitro stimulation with specific CMV peptide epitopes to enrich CMV-specific T cells. The clonotype originates from a human donor in good health (CMV status not recorded). Some clones in this sample may be carry-over from other donors' samples. The specimen comprised cultured PBMCs, sampled from culture after CMV antigen stimulation. The chain links TRBV2 with TRBJ1-1; TRBD1 is perhaps the D gene, given 5 matching bases. CDR3 reads: CASSAGEWYTEAFF. The nucleotide sequence is TGTGCCAGCAGTGCGGGGGAATGGTACACTGAAGCTTTCTTT.